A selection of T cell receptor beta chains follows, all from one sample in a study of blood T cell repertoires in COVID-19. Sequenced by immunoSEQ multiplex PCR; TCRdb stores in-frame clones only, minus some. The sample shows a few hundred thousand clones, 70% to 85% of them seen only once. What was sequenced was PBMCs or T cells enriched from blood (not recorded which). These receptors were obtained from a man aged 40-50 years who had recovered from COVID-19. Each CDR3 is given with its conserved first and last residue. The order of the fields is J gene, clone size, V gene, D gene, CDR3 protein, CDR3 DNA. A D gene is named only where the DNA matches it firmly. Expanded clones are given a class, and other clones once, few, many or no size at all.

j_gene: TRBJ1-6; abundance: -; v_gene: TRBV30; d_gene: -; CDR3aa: CAWSPGSNSPLHF; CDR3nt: TGTGCCTGGAGCCCGGGGAGTAATTCACCCCTCCACTTT
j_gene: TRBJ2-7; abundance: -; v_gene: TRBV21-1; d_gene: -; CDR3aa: CASSWFPATALAYEQYF; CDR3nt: TGTGCCAGCAGTTGGTTCCCGGCAACAGCTTTAGCCTACGAGCAGTACTTC
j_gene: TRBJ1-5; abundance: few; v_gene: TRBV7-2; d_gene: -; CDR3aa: CASSFYEGAGNQPQHF; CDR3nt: TGTGCCAGCAGCTTCTATGAGGGCGCGGGCAATCAGCCCCAGCATTTT
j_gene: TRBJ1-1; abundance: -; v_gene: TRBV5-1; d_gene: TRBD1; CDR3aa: CASSTDRVATEAFF; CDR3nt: TGCGCCAGCAGCACGGACAGGGTGGCCACTGAAGCTTTCTTT
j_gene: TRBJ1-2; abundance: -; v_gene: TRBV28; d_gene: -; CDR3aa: CASSLRGRGYTF; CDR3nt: TGTGCCAGCAGTTTGCGGGGGCGGGGCTACACCTTC
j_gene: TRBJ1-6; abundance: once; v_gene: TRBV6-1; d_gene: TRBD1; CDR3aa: CASSDSQGVNSPLHF; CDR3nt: TGTGCCAGCAGTGATAGCCAGGGGGTAAATTCACCCCTCCACTTT
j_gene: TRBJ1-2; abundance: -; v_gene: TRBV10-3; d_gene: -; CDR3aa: CAISDDSSYGYTF; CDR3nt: TGTGCCATCAGTGATGACTCCTCCTATGGCTACACCTTC
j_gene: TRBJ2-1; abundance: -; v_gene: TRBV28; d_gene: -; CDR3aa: CASSYHRGGSYNEQFF; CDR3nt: TGTGCCAGCAGCTACCATAGAGGGGGATCCTACAATGAGCAGTTCTTC
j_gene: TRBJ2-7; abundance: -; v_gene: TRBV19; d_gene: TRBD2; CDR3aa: CASSWTRGGSPYEQYF; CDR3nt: TGTGCCAGTAGTTGGACTCGCGGGGGGTCCCCCTACGAGCAGTACTTC
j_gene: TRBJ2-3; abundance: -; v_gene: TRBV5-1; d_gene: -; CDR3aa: CASRRGHTDTQYF; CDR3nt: TGCGCCAGCAGGCGGGGGCACACAGATACGCAGTATTTT
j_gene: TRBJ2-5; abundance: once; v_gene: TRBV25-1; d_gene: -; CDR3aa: CASSTGLQGETQYF; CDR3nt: TGTGCCAGCAGTACGGGACTTCAGGGAGAGACCCAGTACTTC
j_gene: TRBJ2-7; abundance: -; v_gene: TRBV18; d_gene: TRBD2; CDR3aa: CASSSTSGSYEQYF; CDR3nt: TGTGCCAGCTCATCGACTAGCGGCTCCTACGAGCAGTACTTC
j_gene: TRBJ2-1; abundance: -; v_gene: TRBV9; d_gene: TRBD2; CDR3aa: CASSAGTSGHEQFF; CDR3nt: TGTGCCAGCAGCGCCGGGACTAGCGGGCATGAGCAGTTCTTC
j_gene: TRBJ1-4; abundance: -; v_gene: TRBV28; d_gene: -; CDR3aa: CASSLSFIRATNEKLFF; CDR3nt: TGTGCCAGCAGTTTAAGCTTTATCCGGGCAACTAATGAAAAACTGTTTTTT
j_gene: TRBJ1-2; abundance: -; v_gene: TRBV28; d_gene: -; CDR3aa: CASAQHYGYTF; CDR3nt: TGTGCCAGCGCACAGCACTATGGCTACACCTTC
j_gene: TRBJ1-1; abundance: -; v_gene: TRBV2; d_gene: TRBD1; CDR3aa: CASSLRQGTEAFF; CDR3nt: TGTGCCAGCAGTCTACGACAGGGAACTGAAGCTTTCTTT